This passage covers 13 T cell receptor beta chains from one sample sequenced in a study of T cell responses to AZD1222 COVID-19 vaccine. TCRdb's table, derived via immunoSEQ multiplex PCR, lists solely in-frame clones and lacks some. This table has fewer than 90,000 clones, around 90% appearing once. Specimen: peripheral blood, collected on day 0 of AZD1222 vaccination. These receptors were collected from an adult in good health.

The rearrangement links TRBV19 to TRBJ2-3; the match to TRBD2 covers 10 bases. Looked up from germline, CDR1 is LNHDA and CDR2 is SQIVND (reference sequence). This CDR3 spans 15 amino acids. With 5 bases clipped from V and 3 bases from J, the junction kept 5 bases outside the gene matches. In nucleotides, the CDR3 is TGTGCCAGTAGTCCCGGACTAGCGGAGACAGATACGCAGTATTTT. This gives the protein CASSPGLAETDTQYF.

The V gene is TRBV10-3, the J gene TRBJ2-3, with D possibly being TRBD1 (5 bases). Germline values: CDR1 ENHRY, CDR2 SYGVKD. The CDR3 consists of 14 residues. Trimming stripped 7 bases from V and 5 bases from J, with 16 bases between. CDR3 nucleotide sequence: TGTGCCATCACACCACAGGACGATCAAGATACGCAGTATTTT. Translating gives CAITPQDDQDTQYF.

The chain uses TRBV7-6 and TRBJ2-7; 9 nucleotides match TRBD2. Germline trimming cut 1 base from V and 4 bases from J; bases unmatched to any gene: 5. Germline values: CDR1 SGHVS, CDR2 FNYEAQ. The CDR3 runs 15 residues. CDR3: CASSLDSGSVYEQYF. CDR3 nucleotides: TGTGCCAGCAGCTTAGATAGCGGGAGTGTGTACGAGCAGTACTTC.

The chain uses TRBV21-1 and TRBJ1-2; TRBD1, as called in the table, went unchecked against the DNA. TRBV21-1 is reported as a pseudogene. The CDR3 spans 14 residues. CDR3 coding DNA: TGTGCCAGGTCACCCCGGGACAGGGGGGATGGCTACACCTTC. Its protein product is CARSPRDRGDGYTF.

The chain's CDR3 is CASSRPGRGLVDEQYF. DNA for the CDR3: TGTGCCAGCAGCCGTCCGGGGCGGGGACTAGTAGACGAGCAGTACTTC. This chain connects TRBV7-9 to TRBJ2-7; TRBD2 matches 8 bases. CDR1 SEHNR and CDR2 FQNEAQ come from the germline V gene (reference sequence). Losses at the gene ends were 5 bases for V and 5 bases for J; bases not matched to a gene: 14. The CDR3 totals 16 residues.

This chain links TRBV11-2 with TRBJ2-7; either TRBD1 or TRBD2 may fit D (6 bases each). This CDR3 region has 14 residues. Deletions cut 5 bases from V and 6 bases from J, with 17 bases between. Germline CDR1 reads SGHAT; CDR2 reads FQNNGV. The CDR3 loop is CASSLGRGRGEQYF. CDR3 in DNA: TGTGCCAGCAGCCTAGGGCGGGGCAGGGGCGAGCAGTACTTC.

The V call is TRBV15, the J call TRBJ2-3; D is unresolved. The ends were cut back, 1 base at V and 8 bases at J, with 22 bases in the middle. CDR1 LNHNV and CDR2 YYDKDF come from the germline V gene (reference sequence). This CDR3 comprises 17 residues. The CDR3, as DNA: TGTGCCACCAGCAGAGGTGGGTCATCCATGCGGTCCCCTACGCAGTATTTT. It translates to CATSRGGSSMRSPTQYF.

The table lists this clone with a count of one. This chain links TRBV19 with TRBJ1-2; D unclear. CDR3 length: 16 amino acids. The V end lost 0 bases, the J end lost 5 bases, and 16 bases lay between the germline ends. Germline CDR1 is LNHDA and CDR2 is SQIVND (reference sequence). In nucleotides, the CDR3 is TGTGCCAGTAGTATAGATTACAGCTCTCTGGTTTATGGCTACACCTTC. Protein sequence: CASSIDYSSLVYGYTF. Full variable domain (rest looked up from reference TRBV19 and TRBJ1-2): DGGITQSPKYLFRKEGQNVTLSCEQNLNHDAMYWYRQDPGQGLRLIYYSQIVNDFQKGDIAEGYSVSREKKESFPLTVTSAQKNPTAFYLCASSIDYSSLVYGYTFGSGTRLTVV.

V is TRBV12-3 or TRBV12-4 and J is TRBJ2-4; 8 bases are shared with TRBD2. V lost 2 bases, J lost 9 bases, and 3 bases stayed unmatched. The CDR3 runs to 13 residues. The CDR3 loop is CASSLSGSVIQYF. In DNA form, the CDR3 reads TGTGCCAGCAGTTTAAGCGGGAGTGTCATTCAGTACTTC.

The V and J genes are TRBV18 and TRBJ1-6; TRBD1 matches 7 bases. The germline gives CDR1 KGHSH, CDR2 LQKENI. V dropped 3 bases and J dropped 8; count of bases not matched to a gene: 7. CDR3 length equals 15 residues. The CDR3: CASSPLKGADSPLHF. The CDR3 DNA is TGTGCCAGCTCACCGCTTAAGGGGGCAGATTCACCCCTCCACTTT.

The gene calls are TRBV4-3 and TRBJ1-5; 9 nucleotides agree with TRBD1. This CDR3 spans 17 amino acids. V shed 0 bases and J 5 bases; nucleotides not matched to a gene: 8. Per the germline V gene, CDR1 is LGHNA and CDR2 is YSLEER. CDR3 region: CASSQDLRDRGDQPQHF. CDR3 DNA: TGCGCCAGCAGCCAAGATCTCAGAGACAGGGGGGATCAGCCCCAGCATTTT.

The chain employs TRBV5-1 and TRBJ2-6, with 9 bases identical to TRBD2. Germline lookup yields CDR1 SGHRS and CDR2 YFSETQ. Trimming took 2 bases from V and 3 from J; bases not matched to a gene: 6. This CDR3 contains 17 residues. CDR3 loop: CASSLGREGDGANVLTF. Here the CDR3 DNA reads TGCGCCAGCAGCTTAGGGCGGGAGGGTGATGGGGCCAACGTCCTGACTTTC.

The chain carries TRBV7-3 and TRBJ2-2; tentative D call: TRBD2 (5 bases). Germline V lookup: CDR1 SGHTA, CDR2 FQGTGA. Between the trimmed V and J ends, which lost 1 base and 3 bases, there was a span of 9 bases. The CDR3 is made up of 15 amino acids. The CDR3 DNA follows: TGTGCCAGCAGCTTAAGAGGAGCGGACACCGGGGAGCTGTTTTTT. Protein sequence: CASSLRGADTGELFF.